The rows below give T cell receptor beta chains drawn from one sample of a study of blood T cell repertoires in COVID-19. This table comes from immunoSEQ multiplex PCR, and its TCRdb copy is limited to in-frame clones, with some not included. Here the sample spans around 250,000 clones, more than 70% being singletons. Sequenced: peripheral blood. The source is a man aged 80 or over with acute or convalescent COVID-19. Each CDR3 is given with its conserved first and last residue.

j_gene | v_gene | CDR3aa
TRBJ2-1 | TRBV27 | CASSLGLARDEQFF
TRBJ2-5 | TRBV19 | CASSITGTGDSETQYF
TRBJ1-1 | TRBV18 | CASSPKGQMNTEAFF
TRBJ2-2 | TRBV3-1/TRBV3-2 | CASSRGGLVRSGELFF
TRBJ2-1 | TRBV11-2 | CASSLELGLTYSYNEQFF
TRBJ1-1 | TRBV4-2 | CASSQRQGASEAFF
TRBJ1-2 | TRBV29-1 | CSVFPGDRLGGYTF
TRBJ1-3 | TRBV2 | CASSVGRTLGNTIYF
TRBJ2-7 | TRBV2 | CASRGGASGEYEQYF
TRBJ2-5 | TRBV7-2 | CASSHQTGRETQYF
TRBJ1-2 | TRBV29-1 | CSGQGLDYGYTF
TRBJ1-1 | TRBV5-1 | CASRGLRQQNTEAFF